These 28 T cell receptor beta chains were sequenced from one sample in a study of cytomegalovirus exposure and HLA in healthy donors. With 60 Vbeta and 13 Jbeta primers, the PCR was carried out. TCRdb keeps only in-frame clones here, not all; method: immunoSEQ multiplex PCR. The sample carries around 91,000 clones, roughly 86% recorded once. Input material: PBMCs. All receptors derive from a man younger than 40 in good health and CMV-seropositive.

The V gene is TRBV2, the J gene TRBJ2-1; 10 nucleotides match TRBD2. Losses at the gene ends were 7 bases for V and 10 bases for J; bases not matched to a gene: 13. Germline CDR1 SNHLY, CDR2 FYNNEI. This CDR3 contains 15 residues. CDR3 in amino acids: CASIRAGTSDGEQFF. CDR3 coding DNA: TGTGCCAGCATTAGAGCCGGGACTAGCGACGGAGAGCAGTTCTTC.

The chain employs TRBV5-1 and TRBJ2-1; no reliable D call. Trimming shortened V by 0 bases and J by 6 bases, and 7 bases separated the two germline ends. The CDR3 spans 13 residues. CDR1 SGHRS and CDR2 YFSETQ come from the germline V gene. The CDR3 DNA reads as TGCGCCAGCAGCTTGGCCGCTAGCAATGAGCAGTTCTTC. Translation gives CASSLAASNEQFF. The whole variable domain, filled in from reference TRBV5-1 and TRBJ2-1, reads KAGVTQTPRYLIKTRGQQVTLSCSPISGHRSVSWYQQTPGQGLQFLFEYFSETQRNKGNFPGRFSGRQFSNSRSEMNVSTLELGDSALYLCASSLAASNEQFFGPGTRLTVL.

The V gene is TRBV11-2, the J gene TRBJ2-1; 7 bases map to TRBD1. Germline V lookup: CDR1 SGHAT, CDR2 FQNNGV. The length of the CDR3 is 18 residues. V was pared by 0 bases and J by 8 bases, with 16 bases of the junction left unmatched. DNA for the CDR3: TGTGCCAGCAGCTTAGATAACATAGGGACAGTGGTCTTCTATGAGCAGTTCTTC. This sequence encodes CASSLDNIGTVVFYEQFF.

The chain has TRBV30 and TRBJ2-7; tentative D call: TRBD2 (6 bases). Trimming cost V 0 bases and J 3 bases, with 9 bases left between them. CDR1 is GTSNPN and CDR2 is SVGIG in the germline V gene (reference sequence). The CDR3 is 13 residues long. CDR3 nucleotide sequence: TGTGCCTGGAGTGTAGCTAGCGTCTACGAGCAGTACTTC. Protein sequence: CAWSVASVYEQYF.

In this sample, this clone turned up a few times. The genes are TRBV5-6 and TRBJ2-1, with 11 bases matching TRBD2. The germline V gene has CDR1 SGHDT and CDR2 YYEEEE. This CDR3 region has 17 residues. Losses at the gene ends were 0 bases for V and 3 bases for J; bases not matched to a gene: 5. CDR3 amino acids: CASSLGRGLADYNEQFF. CDR3 in DNA: TGTGCCAGCAGCTTGGGGAGGGGACTAGCGGACTACAATGAGCAGTTCTTC. The complete variable domain, with remaining parts taken from reference TRBV5-6 and TRBJ2-1, reads DAGVTQSPTHLIKTRGQQVTLRCSPKSGHDTVSWYQQALGQGPQFIFQYYEEEERQRGNFPDRFSGHQFPNYSSELNVNALLLGDSALYLCASSLGRGLADYNEQFFGPGTRLTVL.

The chain combines TRBV27 with TRBJ2-1; 7 bases match TRBD1. Germline loops: CDR1 MNHEY, CDR2 SMNVEV (reference sequence). CDR3 size: 16 residues. The V gene end was trimmed by 2 bases and the J gene end by 3 bases; junction bases not matched to a gene: 7. The CDR3 nucleotides are TGTGCCAGCAGTTTACTTGGACCAGGGGGCTACAATGAGCAGTTCTTC. Its protein is CASSLLGPGGYNEQFF.

Concerning this clone itself: The sample has other DNA sequences that encode this CDR3 too. The V and J genes are TRBV29-1 and TRBJ2-5, with D tentatively TRBD1 (5 bases). Germline V gene data show CDR1 as SQVTM and CDR2 as ANQGSEA. This CDR3 has 13 amino acids. V was clipped by 5 bases and J by 5 bases, with 15 bases between them. For the CDR3, the DNA is TGCAGCGTTCATAGGTCAGGGCCCGAGACCCAGTACTTC. This encodes CSVHRSGPETQYF.

The chain carries TRBV5-1 and TRBJ2-1; TRBD2 matches 10 bases. V lost 0 bases to trimming and J lost 5 bases; unmatched junction nucleotides: 5. Germline V lookup: CDR1 SGHRS, CDR2 YFSETQ. CDR3 length equals 16 residues. The CDR3 spells CASSLGLAGTHNEQFF. CDR3 bases: TGCGCCAGCAGCTTGGGACTAGCGGGTACCCACAATGAGCAGTTCTTC.

The V and J genes are TRBV5-8 and TRBJ1-2, with TRBD1 matching 8 bases. In germline, CDR1 is SGHTS, CDR2 YDEGEE. This CDR3 spans 15 amino acids. V was clipped by 2 bases and J by 4 bases; unmatched bases: 7. CDR3 coding DNA: TGTGCCAGCAGCTTCGGCAGGGGGCGCGGCTATGGCTACACCTTC. It translates to CASSFGRGRGYGYTF. Full variable domain (remainder filled in from reference TRBV5-8 and TRBJ1-2): EAGVTQSPTHLIKTRGQQATLRCSPISGHTSVYWYQQALGLGLQFLLWYDEGEERNRGNFPPRFSGRQFPNYSSELNVNALELEDSALYLCASSFGRGRGYGYTFGSGTRLTVV.

The chain recombines TRBV5-6 with TRBJ2-7, with 9 bases lining up with TRBD1. CDR1 and CDR2 (germline): SGHDT, YYEEEE. The CDR3 totals 15 residues. Trimming removed 4 bases from V and 6 bases from J; junction bases left unmatched: 11. CDR3 DNA sequence: TGTGCCAGCAGCACAACTGACAGGGGGAAGGGCGAGCAGTACTTC. Translated: CASSTTDRGKGEQYF.

Here the CDR3 reads CASSFMGHRGNTEAFF. DNA for the CDR3: TGTGCCAGCAGCTTTATGGGCCACAGGGGGAACACTGAAGCTTTCTTT. The V call is TRBV5-4, the J call TRBJ1-1; 7 nucleotides agree with TRBD1. CDR1 and CDR2 (germline): SGHNT, YYREEE (reference sequence). The V gene end was trimmed by 2 bases and the J gene end by 1 base; junction bases not matched to a gene: 8. The CDR3 has 16 amino acids.

This CDR3 is CASSLEANYGYTF. The CDR3 DNA reads as TGTGCCAGCAGTTTAGAGGCTAACTATGGCTACACCTTC. The rearrangement uses TRBV27 and TRBJ1-2; D not resolved. Trimming took 2 bases from V and 0 from J, leaving 4 bases between them. The CDR3 runs 13 residues. Germline V gene data show CDR1 as MNHEY and CDR2 as SMNVEV (reference sequence).

This chain joins TRBV5-1 and TRBJ2-5; D perhaps matches TRBD1 (8 bases). Trimming shortened V by 4 bases and J by 4 bases, and 14 bases separated the two germline ends. The CDR3 sequence is 14 residues long. Germline CDR1 and CDR2: SGHRS and YFSETQ. The CDR3 sequence is CASSENRGGETQYF. Here the CDR3 DNA reads TGCGCCAGCAGCGAAAACAGGGGGGGAGAGACCCAGTACTTC.

V and J are TRBV18 and TRBJ1-1; D perhaps matches TRBD1 (6 bases). Trimming removed 3 bases from V and 0 bases from J, with 14 bases in between. There are 16 residues in the CDR3. The germline gives CDR1 KGHSH, CDR2 LQKENI. CDR3 sequence reads: CASSPSRDIMNTEAFF. The CDR3 DNA follows: TGTGCCAGCTCACCTTCAAGGGACATTATGAACACTGAAGCTTTCTTT.

The J gene is TRBJ2-1, the V gene TRBV6-6; tentative D call: TRBD2 (5 bases). CDR3 length: 15 residues. In germline, CDR1 is MNHNY, CDR2 SVGAGI (reference sequence). The V end lost 2 bases, the J end lost 7 bases, and 15 bases lay between the germline ends. The CDR3 is CASSYVVGRRNEQFF. CDR3 sequence (DNA): TGTGCCAGCAGTTACGTTGTTGGGCGGAGGAATGAGCAGTTCTTC.

This sequence joins TRBV7-6 and TRBJ2-5; D is unclear. V shed 2 bases and J shed 5 bases, with 9 bases lying between them. The CDR3 is 13 residues long. The germline CDR1 and CDR2 sequences are SGHVS and FNYEAQ. The CDR3 here is CASSLWSQETQYF. The CDR3 coding sequence is TGTGCCAGCAGCTTATGGAGTCAGGAGACCCAGTACTTC. Drawing the rest from reference TRBV7-6 and TRBJ2-5, the complete variable domain is GAGVSQSPRYKVTKRGQDVALRCDPISGHVSLYWYRQALGQGPEFLTYFNYEAQQDKSGLPNDRFSAERPEGSISTLTIQRTEQRDSAMYRCASSLWSQETQYFGPGTRLLVL.

The CDR3 nucleotides read TGTGCCAGCAGCCAAGATCTAGCGGCCTACGAGCAGTACTTC. Its translation is CASSQDLAAYEQYF. The chain couples TRBV14 to TRBJ2-7; 7 positions match TRBD2. The CDR3 has 14 amino acids. The V gene end was trimmed by 0 bases and the J gene end by 2 bases; junction bases not matched to a gene: 1. The V gene's germline CDR1 is SGHDN and CDR2 FVKESK.

The chain combines TRBV4-1 with TRBJ2-1; 7 bases map to TRBD2. The CDR3 is 15 residues long. The ends lost 7 bases at V and 6 bases at J; junction bases unmatched: 12. Germline V CDR1 and CDR2: MGHRA, YSYEKL. The CDR3 region is CASTNWLGTTNEQFF. DNA of the CDR3: TGCGCCAGCACTAACTGGCTGGGGACTACCAATGAGCAGTTCTTC.

The chain combines TRBV28 with TRBJ2-3; TRBD2 aligns across 7 bases. With V trimmed by 5 bases and J by 7 bases, 21 bases remained unmatched. There are 18 residues in the CDR3. Germline V lookup: CDR1 MDHEN, CDR2 SYDVKM. This CDR3 reads CASSPPRFGRLSRNTQYF. CDR3 DNA: TGTGCCAGCAGTCCGCCTCGGTTCGGGAGGTTGAGTCGAAATACGCAGTATTTT. Looking up the rest from reference TRBV28 and TRBJ2-3 gives the full variable domain: DVKVTQSSRYLVKRTGEKVFLECVQDMDHENMFWYRQDPGLGLRLIYFSYDVKMKEKGDIPEGYSVSREKKERFSLILESASTNQTSMYLCASSPPRFGRLSRNTQYFGPGTRLTVL.

This chain joins TRBV20-1 and TRBJ2-5; D unresolved. Germline V CDR1 and CDR2: DFQATT, SNEGSKA (reference sequence). The germline V and J ends were trimmed by 3 bases and 3 bases, with 5 bases remaining between them. The length of the CDR3 is 11 residues. The CDR3 protein is CSASGEETQYF. The CDR3 DNA follows: TGCAGTGCTAGCGGTGAAGAGACCCAGTACTTC.

This clone appeared a single time. The J gene is TRBJ2-1, the V gene TRBV13, with D perhaps TRBD2 (6 bases). This CDR3 spans 15 amino acids. CDR1 is PRHDT, CDR2 FYEKMQ, per germline (reference sequence). Trimming left V 5 bases short and J 12 bases short, with 23 bases between. The CDR3 region has the DNA TGTGCCAGCAGCCCTACGGGAACGAGAACCGGGAGGCAGTTCTTC. This gives the protein CASSPTGTRTGRQFF.

The rearrangement joins TRBV30 to TRBJ1-4; tentative D call: TRBD1 (5 bases). Per germline, CDR1 GTSNPN and CDR2 SVGIG (reference sequence). The CDR3 has 14 amino acids. V lost 2 bases to trimming and J lost 5 bases, with 12 bases between them. In nucleotides, the CDR3 is TGTGCCTGGAGTCCAGGGACTCAGAATGAAAAACTGTTTTTT. This translates into CAWSPGTQNEKLFF.

This clone occurred a few times. The chain couples TRBV6-4 to TRBJ2-1, with D perhaps TRBD2 (6 bases). V lost 0 bases to trimming and J lost 7 bases, with 13 bases between them. The CDR3 is 15 residues long. Germline CDR1 is MRHNA and CDR2 is SNTAGT. CDR3 coding DNA: TGTGCCAGCAGTGACTCGAATAGCGGTTCTAATGAGCAGTTCTTC. This sequence encodes CASSDSNSGSNEQFF.

The chain combines TRBV30 with TRBJ2-1, with a possible D match to TRBD1 (5 bases). The CDR3 is 13 amino acids. The V gene lost 0 bases and the J gene lost 2 bases, with 5 bases spanning the gap. CDR1 and CDR2 from the germline V gene are GTSNPN and SVGIG (reference sequence). The CDR3 protein is CAWSVQAYNEQFF. In DNA, the CDR3 is TGTGCCTGGAGTGTACAGGCCTACAATGAGCAGTTCTTC.

J is TRBJ2-1 and V is TRBV6-5, with 7 bases matching TRBD1. V shed 6 bases and J 8 bases; nucleotides not matched to a gene: 7. This CDR3 comprises 13 residues. CDR1 is MNHEY, CDR2 SVGAGI, per germline. The CDR3 nucleotides are TGTGCCAGCAGGAGACAGGGACGGTATGAGCAGTTCTTC. It codes for CASRRQGRYEQFF.

On this clone: An end of the junction does not agree with germline; a read error may underlie this. The chain recombines TRBV28 with TRBJ1-5, with D possibly matching TRBD1 (6 bases). This CDR3 region has 15 residues. The germline V gene encodes CDR1 MDHEN and CDR2 SYDVKM. The CDR3 spells CATSPQGISNQPQHF. CDR3 DNA: TGTGCCACCAGTCCCCAGGGGATTAGCAATCAGCCCCAGCATTTT.

The chain links TRBV6-6 to TRBJ1-1; TRBD1 agrees at 7 bases. The V gene end was trimmed by 4 bases and the J gene end by 1 base; junction bases not matched to a gene: 3. The CDR3 sequence is 14 residues long. Germline values: CDR1 MNHNY, CDR2 SVGAGI (reference sequence). CDR3 DNA sequence: TGTGCCAGCAGTTTTAACAGGGGGAACACTGAAGCTTTCTTT. This encodes CASSFNRGNTEAFF.

This clone was counted between two and nine times. The rearrangement uses TRBV16 and TRBJ1-5; D remains unclear. The CDR3 length is 16 residues. Trimming removed 0 bases at V and 4 bases at J, with 13 bases between. CDR1 and CDR2 from the germline V gene are KGHSY and FQNENV. The CDR3 DNA is TGTGCCAGCAGCCAATCTGGTCAGGCGATTAATCAGCCCCAGCATTTT. It encodes CASSQSGQAINQPQHF.